The T cell receptor (beta chain) under discussion was sequenced for a study of cytomegalovirus exposure and HLA in healthy donors. General observations from the study: CMV antigen specificity was confirmed in vitro for a few CMV-associated chains. A classifier reportedly called cytomegalovirus status with high sensitivity and specificity.

CDR3 length equals 14 residues. Deletions cut 6 bases from V and 3 bases from J, with 15 bases between. The germline V gene encodes CDR1 MNHEY and CDR2 SMNVEV (reference sequence). Using immunoSEQ multiplex PCR, the repertoire was profiled, and TCRdb retains in-frame clones only, with some absent. The sample carries 200,000 to 250,000 clones, about nine tenths recorded once. Concerning this clone itself: Its antigen remains unknown.

The chain carries TRBV27 and TRBJ2-7; no clear D. The sample comprised PBMCs. This clonotype was obtained from a woman between 18 and 30 years old in good health and CMV-seropositive. The CDR3 loop is CASRSLSTFYEQYF. DNA for the CDR3: TGTGCCAGCAGGTCGTTATCTACCTTCTACGAGCAGTACTTC.